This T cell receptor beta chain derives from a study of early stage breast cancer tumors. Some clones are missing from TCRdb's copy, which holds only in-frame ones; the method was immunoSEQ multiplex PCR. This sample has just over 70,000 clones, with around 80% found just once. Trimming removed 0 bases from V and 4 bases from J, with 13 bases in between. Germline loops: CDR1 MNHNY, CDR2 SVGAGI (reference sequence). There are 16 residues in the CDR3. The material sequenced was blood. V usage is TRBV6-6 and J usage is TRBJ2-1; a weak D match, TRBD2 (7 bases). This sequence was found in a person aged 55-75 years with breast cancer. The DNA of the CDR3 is TGTGCCAGCAGTTACTCGGGAGGGGGGGCTTACAATGAGCAGTTCTTC. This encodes CASSYSGGGAYNEQFF.